Below, 27 T cell receptor beta chains from the same sample are listed, as sequenced in a study of stem cell transplantation in POMP-related autoinflammatory disease. This table comes from immunoSEQ multiplex PCR, and its TCRdb copy is limited to in-frame clones, with some not included. Altogether approximately 1,300 clones are present, over 65% being singletons, with the ten largest covering less than 15%. Input material: CD8+ T cells from PBMCs. Receptor source: a human donor in good health.

V usage is TRBV9 and J usage is TRBJ1-2; 9 nucleotides align to TRBD1. V trimming: 3 bases; J trimming: 2 bases; junction bases outside the gene matches: 11. Germline V lookup: CDR1 SGDLS, CDR2 YYNGEE. There are 17 residues in the CDR3. CDR3 loop: CASSATLTGGPNYGYTF. In DNA, the CDR3 is TGTGCCAGCAGCGCCACATTGACAGGGGGACCGAACTATGGCTACACCTTC.

The rearrangement joins TRBV4-1 to TRBJ1-4; D is perhaps TRBD1 (5 bases). Germline V gene data show CDR1 as MGHRA and CDR2 as YSYEKL. CDR3 size: 15 residues. Trimming stripped 1 base from V and 8 bases from J, with 14 bases between. CDR3 bases: TGCGCCAGCAGCCAAGGACAGACGAATAGGGAAAAACTGTTTTTT. Protein product: CASSQGQTNREKLFF.

The chain joins TRBV29-1 to TRBJ2-7; D is unclear. The CDR3 is made up of 12 amino acids. In germline, CDR1 is SQVTM, CDR2 ANQGSEA. V gave up 1 base and J gave up 4 bases, with 8 bases separating them. This CDR3 is CSVEVGPYEQYF. Written as DNA, the CDR3 is TGCAGCGTTGAAGTTGGTCCTTACGAGCAGTACTTC.

The chain carries TRBV7-2 and TRBJ2-5; D gene unclear. The CDR3 runs to 16 residues. CDR1 is SGHTA, CDR2 FQGNSA, per germline. Trimming cost V 0 bases and J 4 bases, with 15 bases left between them. CDR3 bases: TGTGCCAGCAGCTTAGCGATCTTGGGAAATCGAGAGACCCAGTACTTC. Translation gives CASSLAILGNRETQYF.

V and J are TRBV5-1 and TRBJ1-3; D is perhaps TRBD1 (5 bases). There are 16 residues in the CDR3. CDR1 SGHRS and CDR2 YFSETQ come from the germline V gene. Trimming left V 4 bases short and J 0 bases short, with 14 bases between. The DNA of the CDR3 is TGCGCCAGCAGCATCTCCCGAACAGGCTCTGGAAACACCATATATTTT. Protein: CASSISRTGSGNTIYF.

This chain links TRBV19 with TRBJ1-4; possible D gene TRBD1, 5 bases. Trimming shortened V by 3 bases and J by 8 bases, and 16 bases separated the two germline ends. Germline V gene lookup returns CDR1 LNHDA and CDR2 SQIVND (reference sequence). The CDR3 covers 15 residues. The CDR3 coding sequence is TGTGCCAGTAGTATCACGGTAGAAGGGGAGGAAAAACTGTTTTTT. Translating gives CASSITVEGEEKLFF.

The chain has TRBV5-4 and TRBJ2-1, with unresolved D. With 4 bases removed from V and 3 bases from J, the gap between germline ends came to 2 bases. The CDR3 loop spans 11 amino acids. Germline V lookup: CDR1 SGHNT, CDR2 YYREEE (reference sequence). CDR3 DNA sequence: TGTGCCAGCAGCGACTACAATGAGCAGTTCTTC. Translation: CASSDYNEQFF.

This clone was seen only a few times. The chain uses TRBV11-2 and TRBJ1-1; D remains ambiguous. V lost 1 base and J lost 1, with 10 bases in between. The CDR3 length is 15 residues. CDR1 is SGHAT, CDR2 FQNNGV, per germline. CDR3 loop: CASSLVGLQNTEAFF. Written as DNA, the CDR3 is TGTGCCAGCAGCTTAGTCGGACTTCAGAACACTGAAGCTTTCTTT.

This clone has just one count. The chain links TRBV7-6 to TRBJ2-5; no definite D call. The ends were cut back, 0 bases at V and 7 bases at J, with 6 bases in the middle. The CDR3 has 12 amino acids. Germline V gene lookup returns CDR1 SGHVS and CDR2 FNYEAQ. The CDR3 reads CASSLAWGTQYF. The CDR3, as DNA: TGTGCCAGCAGCTTAGCGTGGGGGACCCAGTACTTC.

This clone was recorded once. V usage is TRBV5-8 and J usage is TRBJ2-7, with D unresolved. Germline lookup yields CDR1 SGHTS and CDR2 YDEGEE. Trimming pared 4 bases from V and 4 bases from J, leaving 21 bases between. The CDR3 totals 16 residues. CDR3 bases: TGTGCCAGCAGCCCCCCTCCGCCGAGGACCGTATACGAGCAGTACTTC. This sequence encodes CASSPPPPRTVYEQYF.

This clone was observed a single time. V is TRBV19 and J is TRBJ1-1; the D is unclear. CDR1 is LNHDA and CDR2 is SQIVND in the germline V gene (reference sequence). The length of the CDR3 is 12 residues. The ends were cut back, 5 bases at V and 3 bases at J, with 7 bases in the middle. This CDR3 is CASSDVYTEAFF. Here the CDR3 DNA reads TGTGCCAGTAGTGACGTTTACACTGAAGCTTTCTTT.

This clone was seen a single time. The chain uses TRBV28 and TRBJ2-3; no clear D. The CDR3 consists of 13 residues. V lost 3 bases and J 2 bases, leaving 6 bases between the germline ends. In germline, CDR1 is MDHEN, CDR2 SYDVKM. The CDR3 DNA sequence: TGTGCCAGCAGTTTTAGTACCACAGATACGCAGTATTTT. This sequence encodes CASSFSTTDTQYF.

The chain has TRBV7-7 and TRBJ1-2; no reliable D call. From germline, CDR1 is SSHAT and CDR2 FNYEAQ (reference sequence). Trimming cost V 1 base and J 6 bases, with 12 bases left between them. The CDR3 runs to 14 residues. This CDR3 is CASSLVAGIDGYTF. In DNA form, the CDR3 reads TGTGCCAGCAGCTTAGTCGCGGGTATCGATGGCTACACCTTC.

V usage is TRBV4-1 and J usage is TRBJ2-7, with 8 bases fitting TRBD2. The CDR3 loop spans 16 amino acids. Germline CDR1 reads MGHRA; CDR2 reads YSYEKL. With 3 bases clipped from V and 2 bases from J, the junction kept 9 bases outside the gene matches. CDR3 residues: CASSQDPGGGTYEQYF. The CDR3 DNA reads TGCGCCAGCAGCCAGGACCCCGGGGGGGGGACCTACGAGCAGTACTTC.

The DNA of the CDR3 is TGTGCCAGCAGCTTAGTTGCGGGGGCCGGGGAGCTGTTTTTT. This sequence encodes CASSLVAGAGELFF. V gene TRBV7-9 combines with J gene TRBJ2-2; the match to TRBD2 covers 7 bases. This CDR3 is 14 amino acids long. From germline, CDR1 is SEHNR and CDR2 FQNEAQ (reference sequence). Germline trimming cut 1 base from V and 6 bases from J; bases unmatched to any gene: 2.

V and J are TRBV28 and TRBJ1-2; 11 bases match TRBD1. The CDR3 totals 17 residues. In germline, CDR1 is MDHEN, CDR2 SYDVKM. V dropped 5 bases and J dropped 4; count of bases not matched to a gene: 12. In nucleotides, the CDR3 is TGTGCCAGCAGTCGCGCCGGACAGGGGGCGCGCATCTATGGCTACACCTTC. This translates into CASSRAGQGARIYGYTF.

The V gene is TRBV13, the J gene TRBJ2-6; D is ambiguous. The germline V gene has CDR1 PRHDT and CDR2 FYEKMQ (reference sequence). Between the trimmed V and J ends, which lost 5 bases and 1 base, there was a span of 12 bases. The CDR3 is 16 residues long. The CDR3 DNA follows: TGTGCCAGCAGCCGCTCGGAAGGTTCTGGGGCCAACGTCCTGACTTTC. Translating gives CASSRSEGSGANVLTF.

The V and J genes are TRBV4-1 and TRBJ1-4; weak D call: TRBD1 (5 bases). Germline V gene sequence: CDR1 MGHRA, CDR2 YSYEKL. The CDR3 is 15 amino acids. Trimming stripped 4 bases from V and 8 bases from J, with 17 bases between. The CDR3 coding sequence is TGCGCCAGCAGCCCGGGTGGGCAGGGAAAGGAAAAACTGTTTTTT. Translation gives CASSPGGQGKEKLFF.

This chain links TRBV7-6 with TRBJ2-7, with 9 bases matching TRBD1. From germline, CDR1 is SGHVS and CDR2 FNYEAQ. The CDR3 runs 15 residues. J was trimmed by 5 bases and V by 6 bases; bases with no gene match: 11. Here the CDR3 reads CASRPEPGQGDEQYF. The CDR3, as DNA: TGTGCCAGCAGACCTGAACCGGGACAGGGAGACGAGCAGTACTTC.

The rearrangement joins TRBV7-9 to TRBJ2-5; perhaps TRBD1 as D (6 bases). The assigned J gene may be wrong: the sequence end matches TRBJ2-7 better. Per germline, CDR1 SEHNR and CDR2 FQNEAQ (reference sequence). This CDR3 contains 13 residues. CDR3 coding DNA: TGTGCCAGCAGCTTAAGGGGGATCGACGAGCAGTACTTC. Amino acids: CASSLRGIDEQYF.

V usage is TRBV19 and J usage is TRBJ2-1; D is perhaps TRBD1 (6 bases). The germline V gene encodes CDR1 LNHDA and CDR2 SQIVND (reference sequence). Trimming took 6 bases from V and 7 from J, leaving 16 bases between them. The CDR3 has 14 amino acids. The CDR3 DNA follows: TGTGCCAGTAGGGACAGAAACTTTTTTAATGAGCAGTTCTTC. This gives the protein CASRDRNFFNEQFF.

The chain combines TRBV28 with TRBJ2-7; tentatively, D is TRBD1 (6 bases). The germline V gene has CDR1 MDHEN and CDR2 SYDVKM. With 6 bases removed from V and 6 bases from J, the gap between germline ends came to 24 bases. This CDR3 contains 16 residues. CDR3: CASSTGLRDIASEQYF. The CDR3 DNA follows: TGTGCCAGCAGCACCGGACTCCGGGACATTGCCTCCGAGCAGTACTTC.

This chain connects TRBV5-8 to TRBJ1-5; D gene unclear. With 1 base removed from V and 2 bases from J, the gap between germline ends came to 7 bases. The CDR3 length is 14 residues. In germline, CDR1 is SGHTS, CDR2 YDEGEE. CDR3 loop: CASSLRSGNQPQHF. The CDR3 DNA reads as TGTGCCAGCAGCTTGCGTAGCGGCAATCAGCCCCAGCATTTT.

This chain connects TRBV27 to TRBJ1-1; no clear D gene. The germline gives CDR1 MNHEY, CDR2 SMNVEV (reference sequence). V lost 3 bases and J 0 bases, leaving 8 bases between the germline ends. The CDR3 extends over 14 amino acids. The CDR3 loop reads CASSFSTLNTEAFF. Written as DNA, the CDR3 is TGTGCCAGCAGTTTCTCGACTTTGAACACTGAAGCTTTCTTT.

This clone was seen a few times. This sequence joins TRBV2 and TRBJ1-1; TRBD1 aligns across 8 bases. This CDR3 has 18 amino acids. Germline CDR1 and CDR2: SNHLY and FYNNEI. J was trimmed by 0 bases and V by 3 bases; bases with no gene match: 12. The CDR3 DNA is TGTGCCAGCAGTGATCCGCAGGGGGCGGGATTTTTGAACACTGAAGCTTTCTTT. Protein sequence: CASSDPQGAGFLNTEAFF.

J is TRBJ2-7 and V is TRBV2; TRBD1 matches 11 bases. This CDR3 is built from 13 residues. The ends lost 6 bases at V and 5 bases at J; junction bases unmatched: 3. Germline V gene data show CDR1 as SNHLY and CDR2 as FYNNEI. The CDR3 region is CASRDRGQNEQYF. CDR3 nucleotide sequence: TGTGCCAGCAGGGACAGGGGGCAAAACGAGCAGTACTTC.

This chain uses TRBV27 with TRBJ2-3, with 8 nucleotides matching TRBD1. Germline CDR1 and CDR2: MNHEY and SMNVEV (reference sequence). Trimming at V came to 7 bases and at J to 2 bases, leaving 8 bases not matched to a gene. The CDR3 length is 15 residues. CDR3 nucleotides: TGTGCCAGCACCATACAGGGGGTACCCACAGATACGCAGTATTTT. It translates to CASTIQGVPTDTQYF.